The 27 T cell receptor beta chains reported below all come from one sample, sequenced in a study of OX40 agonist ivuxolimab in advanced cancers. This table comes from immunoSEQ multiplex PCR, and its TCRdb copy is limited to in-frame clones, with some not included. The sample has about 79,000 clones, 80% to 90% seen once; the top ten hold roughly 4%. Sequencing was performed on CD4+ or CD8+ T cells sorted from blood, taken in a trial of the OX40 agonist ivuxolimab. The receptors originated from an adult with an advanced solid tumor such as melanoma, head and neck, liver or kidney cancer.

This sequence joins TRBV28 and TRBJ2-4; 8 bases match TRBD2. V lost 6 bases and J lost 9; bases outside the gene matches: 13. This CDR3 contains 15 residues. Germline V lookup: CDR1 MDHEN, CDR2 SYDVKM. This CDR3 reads CASRPRTSGQGIQYF. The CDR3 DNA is TGTGCCAGCAGACCCAGAACTAGCGGTCAGGGCATTCAGTACTTC.

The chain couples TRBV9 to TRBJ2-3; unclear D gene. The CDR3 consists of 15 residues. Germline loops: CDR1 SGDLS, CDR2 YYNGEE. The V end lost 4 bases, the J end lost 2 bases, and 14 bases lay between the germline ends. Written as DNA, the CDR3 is TGTGCCAGCAGCCTGGCTTTCTCTAACACAGATACGCAGTATTTT. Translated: CASSLAFSNTDTQYF.

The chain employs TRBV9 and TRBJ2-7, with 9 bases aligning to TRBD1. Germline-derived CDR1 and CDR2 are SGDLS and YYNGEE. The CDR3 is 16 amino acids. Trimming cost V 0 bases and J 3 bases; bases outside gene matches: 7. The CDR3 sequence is CASSVGPGTGHYEQYF. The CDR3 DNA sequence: TGTGCCAGCAGCGTAGGGCCCGGGACAGGGCACTACGAGCAGTACTTC.

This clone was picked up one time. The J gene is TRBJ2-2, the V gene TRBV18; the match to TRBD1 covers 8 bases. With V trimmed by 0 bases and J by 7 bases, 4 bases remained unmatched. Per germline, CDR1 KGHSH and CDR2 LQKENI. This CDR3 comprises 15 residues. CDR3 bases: TGTGCCAGCTCACCACCCCAGGGGACAGGCGGGGAGCTGTTTTTT. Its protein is CASSPPQGTGGELFF.

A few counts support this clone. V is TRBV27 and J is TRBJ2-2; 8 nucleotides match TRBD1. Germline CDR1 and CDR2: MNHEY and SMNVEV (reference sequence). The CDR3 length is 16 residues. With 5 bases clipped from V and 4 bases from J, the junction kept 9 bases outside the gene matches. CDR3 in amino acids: CASSARKTGATGELFF. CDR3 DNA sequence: TGTGCCAGCAGTGCGAGAAAGACAGGGGCCACCGGGGAGCTGTTTTTT.

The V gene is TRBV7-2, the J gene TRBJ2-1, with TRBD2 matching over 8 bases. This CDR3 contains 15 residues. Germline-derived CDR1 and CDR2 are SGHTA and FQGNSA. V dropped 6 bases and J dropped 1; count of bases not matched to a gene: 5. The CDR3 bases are TGTGCCAGCAGACCTACTAGCGGATCCTACAATGAGCAGTTCTTC. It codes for CASRPTSGSYNEQFF.

Written as DNA, the CDR3 is TGTGCCAGAGCAAGGGGGGACCCCTACGAGCAGTACTTC. Its translation is CARARGDPYEQYF. The chain links TRBV7-8 to TRBJ2-7; D might be TRBD1 or TRBD2, each matching 6 bases. CDR1 is SGHVS, CDR2 FQNEAQ, per germline. The CDR3 totals 13 residues. The germline V and J ends were trimmed by 9 bases and 2 bases, with 14 bases remaining between them.

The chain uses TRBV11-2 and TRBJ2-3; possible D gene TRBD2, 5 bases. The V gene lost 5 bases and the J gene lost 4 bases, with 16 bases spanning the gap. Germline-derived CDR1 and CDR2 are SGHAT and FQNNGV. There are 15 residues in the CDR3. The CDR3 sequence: CASSQNGFGADTQYF. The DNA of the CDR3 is TGTGCCAGCAGCCAGAATGGTTTCGGGGCAGATACGCAGTATTTT.

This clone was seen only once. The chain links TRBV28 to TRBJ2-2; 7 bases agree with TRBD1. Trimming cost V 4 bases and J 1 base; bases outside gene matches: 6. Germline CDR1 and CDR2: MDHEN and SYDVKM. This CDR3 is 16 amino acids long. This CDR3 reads CASSSPSGGNTGELFF. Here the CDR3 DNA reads TGTGCCAGCAGTTCCCCATCAGGGGGGAACACCGGGGAGCTGTTTTTT.

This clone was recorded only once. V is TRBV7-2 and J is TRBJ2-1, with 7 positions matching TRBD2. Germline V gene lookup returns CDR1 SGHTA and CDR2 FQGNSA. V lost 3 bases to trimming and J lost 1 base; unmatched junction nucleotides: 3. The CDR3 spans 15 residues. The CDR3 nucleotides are TGTGCCAGCAGCTTGACTAGCTCGTCCTACAATGAGCAGTTCTTC. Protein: CASSLTSSSYNEQFF.

The CDR3 DNA reads as TGTGCCAGCAGCTTACAACTAGCGGACTACGAGCAGTACTTC. The encoded protein is CASSLQLADYEQYF. The V call is TRBV11-3, the J call TRBJ2-7; 8 nucleotides line up with TRBD2. Unmatched junction bases numbered 3, after V lost 2 bases and J lost 3 bases. The germline V gene has CDR1 SGHNT and CDR2 YENEEA. There are 14 residues in the CDR3.

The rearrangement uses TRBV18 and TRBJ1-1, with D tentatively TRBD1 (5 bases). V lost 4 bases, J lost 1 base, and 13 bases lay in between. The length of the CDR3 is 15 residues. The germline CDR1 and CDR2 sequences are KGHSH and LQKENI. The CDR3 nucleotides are TGTGCCAGCTCACTACTAAAAGGACAGAACACTGAAGCTTTCTTT. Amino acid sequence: CASSLLKGQNTEAFF.

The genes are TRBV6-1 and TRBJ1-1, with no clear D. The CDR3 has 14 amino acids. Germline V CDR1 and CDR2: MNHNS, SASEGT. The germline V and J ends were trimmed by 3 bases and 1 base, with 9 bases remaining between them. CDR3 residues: CASSDRWRNTEAFF. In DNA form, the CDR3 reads TGTGCCAGCAGTGATCGGTGGAGGAACACTGAAGCTTTCTTT.

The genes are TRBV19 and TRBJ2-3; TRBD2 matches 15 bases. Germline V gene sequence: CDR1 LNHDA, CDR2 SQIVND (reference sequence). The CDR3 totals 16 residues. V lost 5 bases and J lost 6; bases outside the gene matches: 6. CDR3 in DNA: TGTGCCAGTAGTTCAGGACTAGCGGGAGGGAGGGATACGCAGTATTTT. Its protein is CASSSGLAGGRDTQYF.

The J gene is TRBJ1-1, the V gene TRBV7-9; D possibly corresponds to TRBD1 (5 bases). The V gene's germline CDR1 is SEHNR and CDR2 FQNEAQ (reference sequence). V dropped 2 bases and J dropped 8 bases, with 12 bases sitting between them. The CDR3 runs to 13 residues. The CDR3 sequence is CASSLRSDSEAFF. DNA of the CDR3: TGTGCCAGCAGCTTACGGTCCGACAGCGAAGCTTTCTTT.

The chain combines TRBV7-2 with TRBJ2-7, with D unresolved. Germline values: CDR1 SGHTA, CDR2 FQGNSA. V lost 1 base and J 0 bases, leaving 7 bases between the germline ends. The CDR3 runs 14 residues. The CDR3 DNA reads TGTGCCAGCAGCTTAGAAAGCCGCTCCTACGAGCAGTACTTC. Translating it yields CASSLESRSYEQYF.

In nucleotides, the CDR3 is TGCGCCAGCAGTGAGTCTTCTGCGGGAGGATCGGATACGCAGTATTTT. This translates into CASSESSAGGSDTQYF. This chain joins TRBV10-1 and TRBJ2-3, with 8 bases that match TRBD2. This CDR3 has 16 residues. V trimming: 0 bases; J trimming: 6 bases; junction bases outside the gene matches: 8. Germline V CDR1 and CDR2: WNHNN, SYGVQD (reference sequence).

The CDR3 coding sequence is TGTGCCTCCCCTCTGTCGAGCCTCTCCGAGCAGTACTTC. It encodes CASPLSSLSEQYF. The chain links TRBV30 to TRBJ2-7; no reliable D call. The germline V gene has CDR1 GTSNPN and CDR2 SVGIG (reference sequence). The germline V and J ends were trimmed by 7 bases and 6 bases, with 19 bases remaining between them. CDR3 length equals 13 residues.

The DNA of the CDR3 is TGTGCCAGTAGTGACGGACAGGAAGCATATGGCTACACCTTC. This codes for CASSDGQEAYGYTF. The V call is TRBV19, the J call TRBJ1-2, with 7 bases aligning to TRBD1. The CDR3 totals 14 residues. Germline V gene lookup returns CDR1 LNHDA and CDR2 SQIVND (reference sequence). Trimming removed 5 bases from V and 5 bases from J; junction bases left unmatched: 8.

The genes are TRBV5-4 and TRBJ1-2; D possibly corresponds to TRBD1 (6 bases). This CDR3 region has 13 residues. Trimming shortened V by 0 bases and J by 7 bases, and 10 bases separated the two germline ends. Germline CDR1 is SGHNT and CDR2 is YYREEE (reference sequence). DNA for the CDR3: TGTGCCAGCAGCTTGGCAGGGGTCGGTGGCTACACCTTC. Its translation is CASSLAGVGGYTF.

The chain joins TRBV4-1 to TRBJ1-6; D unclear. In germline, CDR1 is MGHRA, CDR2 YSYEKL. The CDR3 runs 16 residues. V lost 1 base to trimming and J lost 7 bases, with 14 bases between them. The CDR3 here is CASSQATAIWNSPLHF. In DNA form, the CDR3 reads TGCGCCAGCAGCCAAGCTACTGCCATTTGGAATTCACCCCTCCACTTT.

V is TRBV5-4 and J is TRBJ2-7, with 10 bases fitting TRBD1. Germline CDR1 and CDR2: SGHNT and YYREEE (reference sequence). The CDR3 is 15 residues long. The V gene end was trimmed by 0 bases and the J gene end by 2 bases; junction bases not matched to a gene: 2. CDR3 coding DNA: TGTGCCAGCAGCTTGGAGACAGGGGGCACCTACGAGCAGTACTTC. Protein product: CASSLETGGTYEQYF.

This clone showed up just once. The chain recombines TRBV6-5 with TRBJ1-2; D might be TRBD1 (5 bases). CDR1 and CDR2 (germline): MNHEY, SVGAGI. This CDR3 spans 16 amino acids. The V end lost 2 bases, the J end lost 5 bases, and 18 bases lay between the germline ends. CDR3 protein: CASSYNAGFGPYGYTF. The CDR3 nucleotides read TGTGCCAGCAGTTACAACGCAGGGTTTGGCCCTTATGGCTACACCTTC.

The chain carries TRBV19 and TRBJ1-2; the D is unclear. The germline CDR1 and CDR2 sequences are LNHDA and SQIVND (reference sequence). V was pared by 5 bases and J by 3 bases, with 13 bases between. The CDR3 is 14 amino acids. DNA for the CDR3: TGTGCCAGTAGTTTCCCCTGGGCGGACTATGGCTACACCTTC. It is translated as CASSFPWADYGYTF.

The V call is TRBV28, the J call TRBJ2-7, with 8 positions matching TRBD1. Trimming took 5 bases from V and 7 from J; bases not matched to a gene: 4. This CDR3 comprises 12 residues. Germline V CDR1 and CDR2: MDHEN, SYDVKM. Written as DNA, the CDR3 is TGTGCCAGCAGTGGACAGGGTTTTGAGCAGTACTTC. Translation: CASSGQGFEQYF.

DNA of the CDR3: TGTGCCAGCTCACCACTACCCCAGGGAAGCTCCTACGAGCAGTACTTC. This encodes CASSPLPQGSSYEQYF. The rearrangement joins TRBV18 to TRBJ2-7; D may be TRBD1 (5 bases). The V and J ends lost 1 base and 0 bases respectively, with 13 bases between them. Germline CDR1 and CDR2: KGHSH and LQKENI. The CDR3 has 16 residues.

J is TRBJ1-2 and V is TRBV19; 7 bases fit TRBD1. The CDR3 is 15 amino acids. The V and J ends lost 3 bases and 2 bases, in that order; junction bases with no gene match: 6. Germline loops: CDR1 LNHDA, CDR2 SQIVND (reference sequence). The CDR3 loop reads CASSIRQGYNYGYTF. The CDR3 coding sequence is TGTGCCAGTAGTATTCGACAGGGCTACAACTATGGCTACACCTTC. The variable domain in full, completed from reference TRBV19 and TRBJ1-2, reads DGGITQSPKYLFRKEGQNVTLSCEQNLNHDAMYWYRQDPGQGLRLIYYSQIVNDFQKGDIAEGYSVSREKKESFPLTVTSAQKNPTAFYLCASSIRQGYNYGYTFGSGTRLTVV.